Following are 9 T cell receptor beta chains from one sample sequenced in a study of tumor and adjacent non-tumor tissue in lung cancer. TCRbeta libraries were built with three rounds of nested PCR, modified from ARM-PCR. A single record per CDR3 protein comes from TCRdb applying MiXCR to the multiplex PCR reads. This sample has some 200,000 distinct CDR3 sequences, with about 76% found just once. This sample's RNA came from whole unsorted tissue. What was sequenced was lung tumor tissue. The receptors come from a man in his 60s with non-small cell lung cancer.

This clonotype was recorded a few times. The CDR3 reads CASSYGQGAEAFF. For the CDR3, the DNA is TGTGCCAGCAGTTACGGGCAGGGGGCTGAAGCTTTCTTT. The chain uses TRBV6-5 and TRBJ1-1; 7 positions match TRBD1. The CDR3 has 13 amino acids. Looked up from germline, CDR1 is MNHEY and CDR2 is SVGAGI. After removal of 2 bases from V and 6 bases from J, the junction contained 3 bases not matched to a gene.

V gene TRBV20-1 combines with J gene TRBJ1-1, with D uncertain. Trimming took 4 bases from V and 4 from J, leaving 13 bases between them. The germline V gene encodes CDR1 DFQATT and CDR2 SNEGSKA (reference sequence). This CDR3 is built from 13 residues. The CDR3 here is CSAMWDVITEAFF. The CDR3 nucleotides read TGCAGTGCTATGTGGGATGTGATCACTGAAGCTTTCTTT.

To note about this clonotype: Lacking the conserved final phenylalanine or tryptophan, this CDR3 likely reflects a read error. The genes are TRBV6-5 and TRBJ2-7, with 7 bases aligning to TRBD2. The V gene's germline CDR1 is MNHEY and CDR2 SVGAGI. J gave up 7 bases and V 5 bases, and 2 bases lay outside the gene matches. This CDR3 region has 11 residues. The CDR3 bases are TGTGCCAGCAGTGGGGGGGGGGAGCAGTACATC. This encodes CASSGGGEQYI.

The chain couples TRBV11-2 to TRBJ2-7, with unresolved D. Germline CDR1 and CDR2: SGHAT and FQNNGV. V was clipped by 5 bases and J by 1 base, with 12 bases between them. The CDR3 contains 14 residues. The CDR3: CASSVRHSSYEQYF. In DNA, the CDR3 is TGTGCCAGCAGCGTACGTCACAGTTCCTACGAGCAGTACTTC.

This chain joins TRBV28 and TRBJ1-2; 10 nucleotides align to TRBD1. This CDR3 is built from 15 residues. V shed 1 base, J shed 7 bases, and the junction held 6 bases outside the gene matches. The germline gives CDR1 MDHEN, CDR2 SYDVKM. CDR3 protein: CASSLSFDRGLGYTF. CDR3 coding DNA: TGTGCCAGCAGTTTATCCTTTGACAGGGGGCTTGGCTACACCTTC.

Concerning this clonotype itself: The junction differs from germline at one of its ends, possibly a read error. This chain links TRBV11-2 with TRBJ2-1, with 10 bases aligning to TRBD2. The CDR3 is 20 amino acids. The germline gives CDR1 SGHAT, CDR2 FQNNGV. CDR3 amino acids: CASSLRRTSGSAPSYNDQFF. The CDR3, as DNA: TGTGCCAGCAGTTTAAGAAGGACTAGCGGTTCCGCCCCCTCCTACAATGACCAGTTCTTC.

Ten or more counts support this clonotype. The rearrangement links TRBV11-2 to TRBJ1-5; 7 bases map to TRBD1. The germline V gene has CDR1 SGHAT and CDR2 FQNNGV. The CDR3 runs to 15 residues. V lost 5 bases to trimming and J lost 8 bases; unmatched junction nucleotides: 12. The DNA for the CDR3 is TGTGCCAGCAGCCCAGGGGCAGGGGGACTAGAGCCCCAGCATTTT. Protein: CASSPGAGGLEPQHF.

As for this clonotype: One end of the junction is discordant with germline, which a read error may explain. The gene calls are TRBV11-2 and TRBJ1-3; the match to TRBD1 covers 7 bases. The CDR3 contains 16 residues. Germline V gene data show CDR1 as SGHAT and CDR2 as FQNNGV. The CDR3, as DNA: TGTACCAGCAGCGAACAGGGGTCGAGCCCTGGAAACACCATATGTTTT. This gives the protein CTSSEQGSSPGNTICF.

For this clonotype: A much larger clone sits a single nucleotide away, making a read error possible. The rearrangement uses TRBV13 and TRBJ2-7; D uncertain. This CDR3 contains 12 residues. CDR1 is PRHDT, CDR2 FYEKMQ, per germline (reference sequence). The DNA for the CDR3 is TGTCCCAGCAGCTTAGCCAACAACGAGCAGTACTTC. This encodes CPSSLANNEQYF. Supplemented by reference TRBV13 and TRBJ2-7, the full variable domain reads AAGVIQSPRHLIKEKRETATLKCYPIPRHDTVYWYQQGPGQDPQFLISFYEKMQSDKGSIPDRFSAQQFSDYHSELNMSSLELGDSALYFCPSSLANNEQYFGPGTRLTVT.